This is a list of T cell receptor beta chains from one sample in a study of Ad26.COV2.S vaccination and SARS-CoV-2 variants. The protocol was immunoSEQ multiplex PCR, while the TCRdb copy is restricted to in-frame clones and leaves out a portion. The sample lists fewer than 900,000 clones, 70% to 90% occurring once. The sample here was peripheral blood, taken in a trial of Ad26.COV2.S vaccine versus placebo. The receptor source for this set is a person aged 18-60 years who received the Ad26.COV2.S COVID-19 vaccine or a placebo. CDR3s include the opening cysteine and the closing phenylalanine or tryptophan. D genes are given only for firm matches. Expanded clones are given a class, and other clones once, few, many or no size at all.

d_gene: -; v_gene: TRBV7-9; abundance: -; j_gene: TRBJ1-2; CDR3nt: TGTGCCAGCAGCCCCGCTACAGGAGTTCCCGTCTATGGCTACACCTTC; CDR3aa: CASSPATGVPVYGYTF
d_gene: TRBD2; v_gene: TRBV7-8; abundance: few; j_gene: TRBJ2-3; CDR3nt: TGTGCCAGCAGCTTAGTGGCGGGGGGCAGCACAGATACGCAGTATTTT; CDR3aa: CASSLVAGGSTDTQYF
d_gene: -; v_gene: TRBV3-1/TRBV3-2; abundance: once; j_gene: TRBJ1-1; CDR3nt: TGTGCCAGCAGCCAAGATTTGAGGTACGCGAGGGCTTTCTTT; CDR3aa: CASSQDLRYARAFF
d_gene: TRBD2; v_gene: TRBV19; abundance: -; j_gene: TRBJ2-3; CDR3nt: TGTGCCAGTGGCCCGTGGGGGACTAGCGGGTTCACAGATACGCAGTATTTT; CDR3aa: CASGPWGTSGFTDTQYF
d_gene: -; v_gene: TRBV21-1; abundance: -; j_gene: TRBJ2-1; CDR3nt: TGTGCCAGCAGCGTTGAAAGGGGGCTCTCCTACAATGAGCAGTTCTTC; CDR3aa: CASSVERGLSYNEQFF
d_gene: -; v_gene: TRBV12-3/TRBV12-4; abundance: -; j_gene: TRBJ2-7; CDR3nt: TGTGCCAGCAGCCTTAAGGGGCAGAACGAGCAGTACTTC; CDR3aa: CASSLKGQNEQYF
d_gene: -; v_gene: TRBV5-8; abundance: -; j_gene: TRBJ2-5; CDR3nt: TGTGCCAGCAACAAGGGGCCTCAAGAGACCCAGTACTTC; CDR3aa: CASNKGPQETQYF
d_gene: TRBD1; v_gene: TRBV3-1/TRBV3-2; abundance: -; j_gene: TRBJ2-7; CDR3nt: TGTGCCAGCAGCCAAACCGGGACAGGCGCCTACGAGCAGTACTTC; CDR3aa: CASSQTGTGAYEQYF
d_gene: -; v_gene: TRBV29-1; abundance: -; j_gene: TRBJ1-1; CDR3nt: TGCGGCGTCTCCGGACTCATGAACACTGAAGCTTTCTTT; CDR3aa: CGVSGLMNTEAFF
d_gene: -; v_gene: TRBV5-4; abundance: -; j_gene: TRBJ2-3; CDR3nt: TGTGCCAGCAGCTCCCGGGGAGATACGCAGTATTTT; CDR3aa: CASSSRGDTQYF
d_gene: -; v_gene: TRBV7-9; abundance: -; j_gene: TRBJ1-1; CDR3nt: TGTGCCAGCAGTTTAATCGCCGGACGAGCTTTCTTT; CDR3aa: CASSLIAGRAFF
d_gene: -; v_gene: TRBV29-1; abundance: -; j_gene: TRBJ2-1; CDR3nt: TGCAGCGTCCCCGACCGGGCCCCAAATGAGCAGTTCTTC; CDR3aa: CSVPDRAPNEQFF
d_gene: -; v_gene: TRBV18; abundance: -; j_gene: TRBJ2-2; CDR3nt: TGTGCCAGCTCACCACGTCAGTTACCCGGGGAGCTGTTTTTT; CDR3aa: CASSPRQLPGELFF
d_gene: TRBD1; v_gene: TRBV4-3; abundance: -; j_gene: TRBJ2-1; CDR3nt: TGCGCCAGCAGCCCCGGGACAGGGGACTACAATGAGCAGTTCTTC; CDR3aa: CASSPGTGDYNEQFF
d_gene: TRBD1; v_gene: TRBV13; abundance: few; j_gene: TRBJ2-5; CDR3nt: TGTGCCAGCAGCTTAATGTGGGACCAGGGGGCCCAAGAGACCCAGTACTTC; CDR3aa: CASSLMWDQGAQETQYF
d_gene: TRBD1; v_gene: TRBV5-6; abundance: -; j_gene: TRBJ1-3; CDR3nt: TGTGCCAGCACCCAGACAGGGCCTGGAAACACCATATATTTT; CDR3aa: CASTQTGPGNTIYF
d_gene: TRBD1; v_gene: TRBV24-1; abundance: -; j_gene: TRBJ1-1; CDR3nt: TGTGCCACCAGTGACCGTGGACAGGGGGAAACCCTGAACACTGAAGCTTTCTTT; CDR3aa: CATSDRGQGETLNTEAFF
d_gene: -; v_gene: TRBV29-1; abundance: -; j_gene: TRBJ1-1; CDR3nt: TGCAGCGTTCTTGGCCGAAGCTATGAAGCTTTCTTT; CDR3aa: CSVLGRSYEAFF
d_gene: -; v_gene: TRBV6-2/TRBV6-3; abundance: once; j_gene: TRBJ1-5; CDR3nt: TGTGCCAGCAGTTGGGGGAACAATCAGCCCCAGCATTTT; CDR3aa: CASSWGNNQPQHF
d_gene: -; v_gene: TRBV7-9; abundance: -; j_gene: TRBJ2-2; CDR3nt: TGTGCCAGCAGCCCCCCCTTGAGGCAGTACACCGGGGAGCTGTTTTTT; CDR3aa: CASSPPLRQYTGELFF
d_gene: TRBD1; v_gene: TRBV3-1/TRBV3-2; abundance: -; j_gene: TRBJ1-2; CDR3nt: TGTGCCAGCAGCCAAGGGACAGGGAATGGCTACACCTTC; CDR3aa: CASSQGTGNGYTF
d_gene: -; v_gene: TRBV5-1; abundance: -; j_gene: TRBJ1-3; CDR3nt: TGCGCCAGCAGCAACCGACCGGCAACCTCTGGAAACACCATATATTTT; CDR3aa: CASSNRPATSGNTIYF
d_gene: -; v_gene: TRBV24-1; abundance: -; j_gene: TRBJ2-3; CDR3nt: TGTGCCACCAGTGGGGGGGCTTGGGATACGCAGTATTTT; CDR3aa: CATSGGAWDTQYF
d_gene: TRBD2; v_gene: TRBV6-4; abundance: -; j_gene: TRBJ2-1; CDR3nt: TGTGCCAGCAAGGATAGCGGGGGGGCTGACAATGAGCAGTTCTTC; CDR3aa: CASKDSGGADNEQFF
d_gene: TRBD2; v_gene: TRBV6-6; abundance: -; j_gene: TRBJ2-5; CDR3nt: TGTGCCAGCAGCGGACTAGTTCAAGAGACCCAGTACTTC; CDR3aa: CASSGLVQETQYF
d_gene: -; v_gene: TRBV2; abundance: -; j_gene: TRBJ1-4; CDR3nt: TGTGCCAGCAGAACCCATCAGCGGGTAGGGCTGTTTTTT; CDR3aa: CASRTHQRVGLFF
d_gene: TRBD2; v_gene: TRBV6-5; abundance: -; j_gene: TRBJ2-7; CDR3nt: TGTGCCAGCAGGGGAGGTGCAGCGGGAGGTGGCGAGCAGTACTTC; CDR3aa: CASRGGAAGGGEQYF
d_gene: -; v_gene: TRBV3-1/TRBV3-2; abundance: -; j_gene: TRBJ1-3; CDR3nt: TGTGCCAGCAGCTTCGACAGGACCTCTGGAAACACCATATATTTT; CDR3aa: CASSFDRTSGNTIYF
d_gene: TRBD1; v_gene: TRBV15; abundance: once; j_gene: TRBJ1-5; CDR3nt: TGTGCCACCAGCAGGGGACAGGGGAAGCAGCCCCAGCATTTT; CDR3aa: CATSRGQGKQPQHF
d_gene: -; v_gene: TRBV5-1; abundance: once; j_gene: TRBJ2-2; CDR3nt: TGCGCCAGCAGCATGGGACTTCCGAACACCGGGGAGCTGTTTTTT; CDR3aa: CASSMGLPNTGELFF
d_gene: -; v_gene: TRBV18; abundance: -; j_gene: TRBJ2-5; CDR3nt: TGTGCCAGCTCACCGGCCGGGATGCAAGAGACCCAGTACTTC; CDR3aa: CASSPAGMQETQYF
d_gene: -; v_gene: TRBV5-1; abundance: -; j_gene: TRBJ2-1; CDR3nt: TGCGCCAGCTCCGGGTGGGGTGGGAATGAGCAGTTCTTC; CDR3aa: CASSGWGGNEQFF
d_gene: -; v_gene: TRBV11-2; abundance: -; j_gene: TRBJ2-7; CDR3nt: TGTGCCAGCAGCCCGGATCCTTACGAGCAGTACTTC; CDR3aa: CASSPDPYEQYF
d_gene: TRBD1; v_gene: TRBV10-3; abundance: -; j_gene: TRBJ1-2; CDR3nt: TGTGCCATCACCCGGACAGGGATAGAGTCTGACTACACCTTC; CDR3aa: CAITRTGIESDYTF
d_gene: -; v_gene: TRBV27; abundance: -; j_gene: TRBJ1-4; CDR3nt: TGTGCCAGCAACAGCCGCGCCGACCAAATTGAAAAACTGTTTTTT; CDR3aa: CASNSRADQIEKLFF